The TCR beta chain described here comes from a study of blood T cell repertoires in COVID-19. Trimming shortened V by 1 base and J by 4 bases, and 10 bases separated the two germline ends. CDR1 is SGHTA, CDR2 FQGNSA, per germline. The CDR3 contains 14 residues. Here immunoSEQ multiplex PCR was the method, and the copy in TCRdb shows in-frame clones only, minus some. The sample has 150,000 to 200,000 clones; roughly 84% are singletons. V is TRBV7-2 and J is TRBJ1-1; TRBD1 might be the D (5 bases). Sequenced: peripheral blood. This TCR came from a woman older than 75 with active or convalescent COVID-19. The CDR3, as DNA: TGTGCCAGCAGCTTAGGATGGCAGGGCACTGAAGCTTTCTTT. This codes for CASSLGWQGTEAFF.